This TCR beta chain was observed in a study of blood T cell repertoires in COVID-19. Across the study: COVID-19 samples from acute and convalescent phases originated in the United States, Italy and Spain. Sample material is recorded as cDNA or gDNA derived from T cells, B-cell-depleted T cells, or PBMCs.

Per the study methods: The assay estimated nucleated cells by amplifying reference gene primers. Data came from immunoSEQ multiplex PCR; TCRdb stores just in-frame clones and leaves some out. Clone size and V and J calls were adopted from that table, with D and trimming inferred from the DNA. Among almost 95,000 clones listed, 84% were seen once. The CDR3 totals 17 residues. V lost 6 bases to trimming and J lost 0 bases; unmatched junction nucleotides: 2. Germline assignment: CDR1 SNHLY and CDR2 FYNNEI. Sequenced input: peripheral blood. The chain employs TRBV2 and TRBJ2-2; TRBD2 aligns across 15 bases. The TCR was taken from a man in his 60s with acute or convalescent COVID-19. Here the CDR3 DNA reads TGTGCCAGCAGAGGGACTAGCGGGGGGACGAACACCGGGGAGCTGTTTTTT. This sequence encodes CASRGTSGGTNTGELFF.